These 28 T cell receptor beta chains originate from one sample sequenced in a study of regulatory T cells in long-lasting Graves disease (dated by TCRdb to the early 2020s). The protocol used for the library was multiplex PCR. Sequenced using an Illumina HiSeq 4000. TCR beta libraries were built with iRepertoire HTBI primers and Arm-PCR amplification of CDR3 regions. The raw public data were reprocessed by TCRdb itself: fastp quality trimming at Q25, MiXCR clonotype calling, in-frame beta chains only. Every distinct CDR3 protein forms one entry, paired with its most common genes and DNA. The sample has around 500,000 distinct CDR3 sequences on record, about 16% of them singletons. Of the sample, just under 25% falls within the top ten clones. The label giving this sample's time point can be read as: newly diagnosed GD, antithyroid drugs for less than 3 months. RNA was extracted from PBMCs in TRIzol for both TCR sequencing and RNA sequencing.

These records were also assigned to another study, of T cells in Graves' hyperthyroidism and ophthalmopathy.

This specimen was peripheral blood mononuclear cells (PBMCs), taken at new diagnosis, from a patient treated with antithyroid drugs. The receptor set was obtained from a woman aged 35-65 years with Graves disease. Donor details come from another sample of the same person, matched by shared clones.

The chain couples TRBV5-1 to TRBJ2-4; no clear D gene. Trimming pared 0 bases from V and 8 bases from J, leaving 9 bases between. Germline V gives CDR1 SGHRS, CDR2 YFSETQ. The CDR3 extends over 13 amino acids. CDR3 loop: CASSLESPDIQYF. As DNA, the CDR3 is TGCGCCAGCAGCTTGGAGAGTCCAGACATTCAGTACTTC. Full variable domain (missing parts from reference TRBV5-1 and TRBJ2-4): KAGVTQTPRYLIKTRGQQVTLSCSPISGHRSVSWYQQTPGQGLQFLFEYFSETQRNKGNFPGRFSGRQFSNSRSEMNVSTLELGDSALYLCASSLESPDIQYFGAGTRLSVL.

This clonotype was seen ten or more times. The chain joins TRBV7-8 to TRBJ1-5; possible D gene TRBD1, 6 bases. The CDR3 sequence is 16 residues long. Germline V CDR1 and CDR2: SGHVS, FQNEAQ. The V and J ends lost 1 base and 7 bases respectively, with 17 bases between them. CDR3 sequence reads: CASSLEGGLGRQPQHF. In nucleotides, the CDR3 is TGTGCCAGCAGCTTAGAGGGGGGGCTTGGGAGGCAGCCCCAGCATTTT.

This clonotype was recorded many times. This chain links TRBV29-1 with TRBJ2-1; D unresolved. V lost 6 bases, J lost 7 bases, and 13 bases lay in between. Germline assignment: CDR1 SQVTM and CDR2 ANQGSEA. The CDR3 runs 12 residues. CDR3 in DNA: TGCAGCGTGGACCACTCGGTTAATGAGCAGTTCTTC. Amino acids: CSVDHSVNEQFF.

This clonotype showed up many times. The V call is TRBV2, the J call TRBJ2-2; no clear D gene. This CDR3 region has 15 residues. V shed 6 bases and J shed 1 base, with 12 bases lying between them. Per the germline V gene, CDR1 is SNHLY and CDR2 is FYNNEI. The CDR3 here is CASRWNTRNTGELFF. Written as DNA, the CDR3 is TGTGCCAGCAGGTGGAATACCCGGAACACCGGGGAGCTGTTTTTT.

In this sample, this clonotype turned up once. J is TRBJ1-5 and V is TRBV3-1; no clear D. Germline loops: CDR1 LGHDT, CDR2 YNNKEL (reference sequence). The CDR3 is 16 residues long. Trimming left V 6 bases short and J 6 bases short, with 21 bases between. This CDR3 is CASSEEVVAGIQPQHF. CDR3 nucleotide sequence: TGTGCCAGCAGTGAAGAGGTGGTTGCCGGGATTCAGCCCCAGCATTTT.

Note on this clonotype: The junction departs from the called germline gene at one end, perhaps through a read error. The rearrangement links TRBV14 to TRBJ2-2; D is undetermined. Germline-derived CDR1 and CDR2 are SGHDN and FVKESK. This CDR3 spans 15 amino acids. In nucleotides, the CDR3 is TGTGCCAGCAGCCAAGAGGATACGAAAACCGGGGAGCTGTTTTTT. Translated: CASSQEDTKTGELFF.

This clonotype was observed many times. V is TRBV6-5 and J is TRBJ1-2, with a weak D call TRBD1 (6 bases). Germline V lookup: CDR1 MNHEY, CDR2 SVGAGI. V dropped 4 bases and J dropped 4 bases, with 13 bases sitting between them. The CDR3 is 14 amino acids. The CDR3, as DNA: TGTGCCAGCAGTTTCGGGACAACGAGCTATGGCTACACCTTC. It specifies CASSFGTTSYGYTF.

The genes are TRBV20-1 and TRBJ2-7, with D tentatively TRBD1 or TRBD2 (7 bases each). The CDR3 contains 15 residues. V lost 5 bases, J lost 5 bases, and 22 bases lay in between. CDR1 DFQATT and CDR2 SNEGSKA come from the germline V gene (reference sequence). CDR3 sequence reads: CSALQGGGGPDEQYF. In DNA form, the CDR3 reads TGCAGTGCTCTTCAGGGGGGGGGGGGGCCGGACGAGCAGTACTTC.

This clonotype was counted many times. The chain links TRBV4-1 to TRBJ1-2, with D hard to call. This CDR3 contains 15 residues. Trimming removed 4 bases at V and 2 bases at J, with 14 bases between. From germline, CDR1 is MGHRA and CDR2 YSYEKL. The CDR3 here is CASSRHVVQNYGYTF. DNA of the CDR3: TGCGCCAGCAGCCGGCATGTGGTACAAAACTATGGCTACACCTTC.

This clonotype occurred many times. This chain joins TRBV24-1 and TRBJ1-1; 9 nucleotides line up with TRBD1. Unmatched junction bases numbered 3, after V lost 2 bases and J lost 3 bases. The CDR3 has 15 residues. Germline CDR1 reads KGHDR; CDR2 reads SFDVKD. The CDR3 loop is CATSDSGQGDTEAFF. CDR3 nucleotide sequence: TGTGCCACCAGTGATTCGGGACAGGGAGACACTGAAGCTTTCTTT.

This clonotype was counted between two and nine times. The chain carries TRBV12-3 or TRBV12-4 and TRBJ2-1, with D hard to call. This CDR3 spans 12 amino acids. V gave up 6 bases and J gave up 9 bases, with 12 bases separating them. The CDR3 region has the DNA TGTGCCAGCAGCCAGAGTAGGGTTGAGCAGTTCTTC. Translation gives CASSQSRVEQFF.

This clonotype was seen only a few times. The chain joins TRBV5-1 to TRBJ1-4; no firm D call. Germline V lookup: CDR1 SGHRS, CDR2 YFSETQ. The germline V and J ends were trimmed by 4 bases and 6 bases, with 7 bases remaining between them. The CDR3 contains 12 residues. The CDR3 DNA sequence: TGCGCCAGCAGCCACGATTATGAAAAACTGTTTTTT. It encodes CASSHDYEKLFF.

This clonotype was counted at least ten times. The CDR3 region has the DNA TGCGCCAGCAGCTTGGAGCGGGGGCAGGACTATGGCTACACCTTC. Translation gives CASSLERGQDYGYTF. This chain uses TRBV5-1 with TRBJ1-2, with a weak D call TRBD1 (6 bases). Germline loops: CDR1 SGHRS, CDR2 YFSETQ. The V and J ends lost 0 bases and 3 bases respectively, with 12 bases between them. The CDR3 extends over 15 amino acids.

The sample holds many counts of this clonotype. The chain couples TRBV3-1 to TRBJ2-1; D is undetermined. The ends were cut back, 4 bases at V and 6 bases at J, with 13 bases in the middle. CDR1 and CDR2 (germline): LGHDT, YNNKEL (reference sequence). The CDR3 has 14 amino acids. The DNA of the CDR3 is TGTGCCAGCAGCCTACAGACCTTGGCCAATGAGCAGTTCTTC. Encoded protein: CASSLQTLANEQFF.

This clonotype was seen many times. The chain is built from TRBV29-1 and TRBJ2-2; D remains unclear. The V gene's germline CDR1 is SQVTM and CDR2 ANQGSEA. V lost 4 bases and J lost 5, with 5 bases in between. The CDR3 runs 11 residues. This CDR3 is CSVATTGELFF. CDR3 in DNA: TGCAGCGTTGCGACGACCGGGGAGCTGTTTTTT.

There are a few counts of this clonotype. The chain has TRBV12-3 or TRBV12-4 and TRBJ1-4; no clear D. The CDR3 totals 17 residues. V gave up 6 bases and J gave up 3 bases, with 20 bases separating them. This chain's CDR3 is CASSRPSWMGPNEKLFF. The CDR3 nucleotides read TGTGCCAGCAGCCGCCCCTCTTGGATGGGTCCTAATGAAAAACTGTTTTTT.

There are many counts of this clonotype. Here the CDR3 reads CASMRDRVSEQFF. Written as DNA, the CDR3 is TGTGCCAGCATGAGGGACAGGGTCAGTGAGCAGTTCTTC. The chain uses TRBV2 and TRBJ2-1; 9 positions agree with TRBD1. Unmatched junction bases numbered 7, after V lost 7 bases and J lost 9 bases. This CDR3 has 13 amino acids. Germline CDR1 SNHLY, CDR2 FYNNEI.

This clonotype has at least ten counts. This sequence joins TRBV2 and TRBJ1-6; a weak D match, TRBD1 (5 bases). This CDR3 is built from 12 residues. V shed 6 bases and J shed 8 bases, with 8 bases lying between them. Per the germline V gene, CDR1 is SNHLY and CDR2 is FYNNEI. The CDR3 here is CASSLQDSPLHF. The CDR3 DNA reads TGTGCCAGCAGCCTACAGGATTCACCCCTCCACTTT.

A word on this clonotype: With a much larger clone just one base away, this may be a read error. This CDR3 fails to terminate in the conserved phenylalanine or tryptophan, so it likely reflects a read error. The genes are TRBV6-5 and TRBJ2-7, with D maybe TRBD2 (6 bases). The CDR3 covers 14 residues. V lost 2 bases and J lost 0, with 8 bases in between. The germline CDR1 and CDR2 sequences are MNHEY and SVGAGI. CDR3 sequence reads: CASSYVGGSYEQYL. DNA of the CDR3: TGTGCCAGCAGTTACGTCGGGGGCTCCTACGAGCAGTACCTC.

The chain links TRBV5-5 to TRBJ2-1, with a possible D match to TRBD2 (6 bases). Trimming left V 0 bases short and J 12 bases short, with 16 bases between. This CDR3 region has 14 residues. Germline values: CDR1 SGHKS, CDR2 YYEKEE (reference sequence). The chain's CDR3 is CASSLAASRDGQFF. Here the CDR3 DNA reads TGTGCCAGCAGCTTGGCCGCGTCGCGGGATGGGCAGTTCTTC.

This chain uses TRBV11-2 with TRBJ1-1; 8 bases agree with TRBD1. Germline V gene sequence: CDR1 SGHAT, CDR2 FQNNGV. This CDR3 has 15 residues. The V segment lost 5 bases and the J segment 2 bases; nucleotides outside the gene matches: 7. DNA of the CDR3: TGTGCCAGCAGCACCCAAACAGGGGGTAACACTGAAGCTTTCTTT. It codes for CASSTQTGGNTEAFF. Based on the CDR3 plus reference TRBV11-2 and TRBJ1-1, the full variable domain is EAGVAQSPRYKIIEKRQSVAFWCNPISGHATLYWYQQILGQGPKLLIQFQNNGVVDDSQLPKDRFSAERLKGVDSTLKIQPAKLEDSAVYLCASSTQTGGNTEAFFGQGTRLTVV.

This chain joins TRBV6-1 and TRBJ2-6; D is undetermined. The V end lost 4 bases, the J end lost 4 bases, and 5 bases lay between the germline ends. CDR3 size: 13 residues. CDR1 and CDR2 (germline): MNHNS, SASEGT. CDR3 residues: CASSAEGANVLTF. The DNA of the CDR3 is TGTGCCAGCAGTGCAGAGGGGGCCAACGTCCTGACTTTC.

This clonotype was counted many times. The chain couples TRBV28 to TRBJ2-7; D is uncertain. This CDR3 spans 11 amino acids. Germline V lookup: CDR1 MDHEN, CDR2 SYDVKM. The V gene lost 6 bases and the J gene lost 3 bases, with 6 bases spanning the gap. The CDR3 protein is CASRVYYEQYF. The CDR3 DNA sequence: TGTGCCAGCAGGGTATACTACGAGCAGTACTTC.

This clonotype appeared a few times. The chain is built from TRBV12-3 or TRBV12-4 and TRBJ2-2; D is perhaps TRBD2 (6 bases). Trimming removed 7 bases from V and 5 bases from J, with 20 bases in between. The CDR3 consists of 16 residues. CDR3 sequence (DNA): TGTGCCAGCACTCCCGGGGGAAGAGGGGCTACCGGGGAGCTGTTTTTT. It is translated as CASTPGGRGATGELFF.

This clonotype came up many times. CDR3 sequence: CASSYMRGGRDTQYF. CDR3 in DNA: TGTGCCAGCAGCTATATGCGGGGGGGCCGGGATACGCAGTATTTT. This chain links TRBV7-3 with TRBJ2-3; 9 bases agree with TRBD2. The V and J ends lost 4 bases and 6 bases, in that order; junction bases with no gene match: 8. Germline-derived CDR1 and CDR2 are SGHTA and FQGTGA. This CDR3 has 15 amino acids.

The chain links TRBV6-1 to TRBJ1-1; 8 bases line up with TRBD1. Trimming cost V 6 bases and J 0 bases; bases outside gene matches: 6. The CDR3 is 15 residues long. Germline V gives CDR1 MNHNS, CDR2 SASEGT. The CDR3 loop is CASSPGDRMNTEAFF. The CDR3, as DNA: TGTGCCAGCAGCCCCGGGGACAGGATGAACACTGAAGCTTTCTTT.

This clonotype was counted between two and nine times. The CDR3 region is CASSQSGTGTYANYGYTF. The CDR3 region has the DNA TGTGCCAGCAGCCAGTCCGGGACAGGAACATATGCTAACTATGGCTACACCTTC. This chain links TRBV7-8 with TRBJ1-2; 8 bases agree with TRBD1. Germline CDR1 SGHVS, CDR2 FQNEAQ. The junction had 14 bases not matched to a gene; V was cut back by 5 bases and J by 0 bases. CDR3 length: 18 amino acids. The variable domain in full, with the rest retrieved from reference TRBV7-8 and TRBJ1-2, is GAGVSQSPRYKVAKRGQDVALRCDPISGHVSLFWYQQALGQGPEFLTYFQNEAQLDKSGLPSDRFFAERPEGSVSTLKIQRTQQEDSAVYLCASSQSGTGTYANYGYTFGSGTRLTVV.

The rearrangement uses TRBV12-3 or TRBV12-4 and TRBJ2-7; D may be TRBD1 or TRBD2 (6 bases each). Between the trimmed V and J ends, which lost 6 bases and 0 bases, there was a span of 15 bases. This CDR3 spans 15 amino acids. CDR3 protein: CASSSGAGSSYEQYF. The CDR3 nucleotides read TGTGCCAGCAGCTCGGGGGCAGGGTCCTCCTACGAGCAGTACTTC.